The 13 T cell receptor beta chains below all came from one sample that was sequenced in a study of early T cells in non-severe SARS-CoV-2 infection. TCRdb fed the 5' RACE reads into MiXCR, producing one record per CDR3 protein. The data hold about 71,000 distinct CDR3 sequences, with roughly 15% observed a single time. Here the sequenced sample was whole blood, taken at baseline. The receptor source for this set is an adult who was a healthcare worker with PCR-confirmed SARS-CoV-2 infection or an uninfected control (not recorded which).

There are a few counts of this clonotype. This chain joins TRBV5-4 and TRBJ2-3, with D hard to call. Trimming took 1 base from V and 8 from J, leaving 11 bases between them. The CDR3 is made up of 13 amino acids. Germline V gives CDR1 SGHNT, CDR2 YYREEE (reference sequence). The CDR3 coding sequence is TGTGCCAGCAGCTTGTACGGTGAGGCTACGCAGTATTTT. This sequence encodes CASSLYGEATQYF.

The chain carries TRBV7-9 and TRBJ2-1; 11 bases align to TRBD2. J was trimmed by 6 bases and V by 5 bases; bases with no gene match: 9. CDR1 is SEHNR, CDR2 FQNEAQ, per germline (reference sequence). This CDR3 is 16 amino acids long. The CDR3 DNA follows: TGTGCCAGCAGCCGGCGAGGGACTAGCGGATTCAATGAGCAGTTCTTC. Translated, it gives CASSRRGTSGFNEQFF.

This CDR3 is CASTRVEKGNQYF. The CDR3 DNA follows: TGTGCCAGCACCAGGGTTGAGAAAGGGAATCAGTACTTC. The chain combines TRBV7-9 with TRBJ2-4; possible D gene TRBD1, 5 bases. Germline V gene lookup returns CDR1 SEHNR and CDR2 FQNEAQ (reference sequence). V lost 7 bases and J 12 bases, leaving 19 bases between the germline ends. CDR3 length equals 13 residues.

This clonotype was observed many times. The chain is built from TRBV30 and TRBJ1-1; perhaps TRBD1 as D (6 bases). CDR3 length: 14 residues. Germline V gene sequence: CDR1 GTSNPN, CDR2 SVGIG (reference sequence). V was clipped by 3 bases and J by 3 bases, with 14 bases between them. The DNA for the CDR3 is TGTGCCTGGAGGGCGGGGGCAGGGTACACTGAAGCTTTCTTT. Its protein is CAWRAGAGYTEAFF.

This clonotype was detected a few times. The chain joins TRBV7-9 to TRBJ1-6; D call uncertain. This CDR3 has 14 residues. Between the trimmed V and J ends, which lost 5 bases and 7 bases, there was a span of 12 bases. Germline V gene lookup returns CDR1 SEHNR and CDR2 FQNEAQ (reference sequence). The DNA for the CDR3 is TGTGCCAGCAGCCTTTATGAAGGAAATTCACCCCTCCACTTT. This sequence encodes CASSLYEGNSPLHF.

This clonotype turned up a few times. The gene calls are TRBV27 and TRBJ2-3, with D perhaps TRBD1 or TRBD2 (5 bases each). Germline loops: CDR1 MNHEY, CDR2 SMNVEV (reference sequence). This CDR3 is 12 amino acids long. The V gene lost 6 bases and the J gene lost 6 bases, with 10 bases spanning the gap. The CDR3: CASRRGRDTQYF. The DNA for the CDR3 is TGTGCCAGCAGACGGGGCAGGGATACGCAGTATTTT.

The rearrangement uses TRBV7-6 and TRBJ2-2, with TRBD2 matching over 9 bases. The CDR3 totals 17 residues. Germline-derived CDR1 and CDR2 are SGHVS and FNYEAQ. Trimming cost V 7 bases and J 1 base; bases outside gene matches: 10. The CDR3 DNA sequence: TGTGCCAGCAAACGCGAGACTAGCGGAGGGAACACCGGGGAGCTGTTTTTT. Translated, it gives CASKRETSGGNTGELFF.

This chain connects TRBV10-1 to TRBJ2-3; 9 positions agree with TRBD2. V was pared by 6 bases and J by 7 bases, with 8 bases of the junction left unmatched. CDR3 length: 14 residues. In germline, CDR1 is WNHNN, CDR2 SYGVQD (reference sequence). DNA of the CDR3: TGCGCCAGCAGCCTAGCGGGGCGCGCTCATACGCAGTATTTT. Protein sequence: CASSLAGRAHTQYF.

This clonotype has at least ten counts. The rearrangement joins TRBV9 to TRBJ2-1; D possibly corresponds to TRBD2 (6 bases). The germline gives CDR1 SGDLS, CDR2 YYNGEE. The CDR3 contains 16 residues. Trimming stripped 0 bases from V and 10 bases from J, with 20 bases between. The CDR3 here is CASSVVPAGLGLEQFF. The CDR3 DNA reads TGTGCCAGCAGCGTAGTCCCAGCGGGCCTGGGACTCGAGCAGTTCTTC.

The V and J genes are TRBV19 and TRBJ2-1, with TRBD2 matching 10 bases. The CDR3 contains 15 residues. Germline CDR1 reads LNHDA; CDR2 reads SQIVND (reference sequence). The ends lost 3 bases at V and 10 bases at J; junction bases unmatched: 9. The CDR3 spells CASSIRAGGRDEQFF. The CDR3 region has the DNA TGTGCCAGTAGTATTCGAGCGGGAGGGCGGGACGAGCAGTTCTTC.

This chain uses TRBV15 with TRBJ1-2; 8 nucleotides align to TRBD1. Trimming cost V 0 bases and J 4 bases; bases outside gene matches: 10. Germline V gene lookup returns CDR1 LNHNV and CDR2 YYDKDF (reference sequence). The CDR3 consists of 17 residues. DNA of the CDR3: TGTGCCACCAGCAGAGACCCTTTGACAGGGGCGAGCTATGGCTACACCTTC. The encoded protein is CATSRDPLTGASYGYTF.

This clonotype was seen only a few times. The chain links TRBV10-3 to TRBJ2-1; 9 bases fit TRBD1. Per germline, CDR1 ENHRY and CDR2 SYGVKD. The CDR3 has 12 residues. The trim removed 8 bases at V and 10 bases at J, leaving 6 bases unmatched. CDR3 DNA: TGTGCCATCTCGGACAGGGGTCAGGAGCAGTTCTTC. Translation: CAISDRGQEQFF.

V and J are TRBV7-2 and TRBJ2-2; no definite D call. This CDR3 is 14 amino acids long. Germline V gives CDR1 SGHTA, CDR2 FQGNSA. The V end lost 3 bases, the J end lost 6 bases, and 11 bases lay between the germline ends. The DNA of the CDR3 is TGTGCCAGCAGCTTTAGGGCCTGGGCCGGGGAGCTGTTTTTT. Encoded protein: CASSFRAWAGELFF.